These T cell receptor beta chains were read from a single sample in a study of blood T cell repertoires in COVID-19. The assay was immunoSEQ multiplex PCR, and TCRdb's table has in-frame clones only and misses some. The table lists around 180,000 clones, roughly nine tenths of them singletons. The sequenced material came from peripheral blood. The receptors shown here come from a man aged 65-85 years with active or convalescent COVID-19. The CDR3 runs from the conserved cysteine through the conserved F or W. The order of the fields is D gene, V gene, clone size, J gene, CDR3 DNA, CDR3 protein. D genes are given only for firm matches. Not every row has a clone size; where given, it reads once, few, many or a size class.

-	TRBV5-4	-	TRBJ1-2	TGTGCCAGCAGCTTGCATGGACGGACTTTTAACTATGGCTACACCTTC	CASSLHGRTFNYGYTF
-	TRBV5-1	-	TRBJ1-2	TGCGCCAGCAGCTTGCGGACATACTATGGCTACACCTTC	CASSLRTYYGYTF
-	TRBV28	-	TRBJ1-2	TGTGCCAGCAGTCGGACAGTAGGTTATGGCTACACCTTC	CASSRTVGYGYTF
-	TRBV4-1	-	TRBJ1-5	TGCGCCAGCAGCCCCACGGGAGGGTCCAATCAGCCCCAGCATTTT	CASSPTGGSNQPQHF
TRBD1	TRBV4-1	once	TRBJ2-6	TGCGCCAGCAGCCAACCGGGACAGGGGCTACCTGGGGCCAACGTCCTGACTTTC	CASSQPGQGLPGANVLTF
TRBD1	TRBV19	-	TRBJ1-1	TGTGCCAGTAGTGTCACAGGGGGGACCACTGAAGCTTTCTTT	CASSVTGGTTEAFF
-	TRBV6-5	once	TRBJ1-2	TGTGCCAGTTTCGGCTATGGCTACACCTTC	CASFGYGYTF
TRBD1	TRBV18	-	TRBJ1-6	TGTGCCAGCTCACTGGACAGGGCCAATTCACCCCTCCACTTT	CASSLDRANSPLHF
TRBD1	TRBV11-2	-	TRBJ1-4	TGTGCCAGCAGCCCCGGACAGGCTGCAACTAATGAAAAACTGTTTTTT	CASSPGQAATNEKLFF
TRBD1	TRBV19	-	TRBJ1-6	TGTGCCAGTAGCTCAAGGGACAGGGGCAATTCACCCCTCCACTTT	CASSSRDRGNSPLHF
TRBD2	TRBV28	-	TRBJ2-1	TGTGCCAGCGGGACTAGGGCGAACAATGAGCAGTTCTTC	CASGTRANNEQFF
-	TRBV9	-	TRBJ2-1	TGTGCCAGCAGCGCCTCTAGGGGGAATGAGCAGTTCTTC	CASSASRGNEQFF
TRBD1	TRBV27	-	TRBJ1-5	TGTGCCAGCAGTGCCGGGACAGGGGGTAATCAGCCCCAGCATTTT	CASSAGTGGNQPQHF
TRBD2	TRBV27	-	TRBJ2-7	TGTGCCAGCAGTTTCTGGGCGGGAGGAAGCGAGCAGTACTTC	CASSFWAGGSEQYF
TRBD2	TRBV5-1	-	TRBJ2-3	TGCGCCAGCAGCCCAACTAGCGGGAGGTTCACCAGCACAGATACGCAGTATTTT	CASSPTSGRFTSTDTQYF
-	TRBV5-6	-	TRBJ2-2	TGTGCCAGCAGCTTCTGGGGGGCCGGGGAGCTGTTTTTT	CASSFWGAGELFF
-	TRBV7-2	-	TRBJ1-2	TGTGCCAGCAGCCTGACAGTACCCAGCACCTTC	CASSLTVPSTF
-	TRBV6-5	-	TRBJ1-3	TGTGCCAGTTTTTCGGGGGGAAACACCATATATTTT	CASFSGGNTIYF
-	TRBV18	-	TRBJ1-5	TGTGCCAGCTCACCCGGGAGGGCGGTTCAGCCCCAGCATTTT	CASSPGRAVQPQHF
TRBD1	TRBV28	-	TRBJ1-5	TGTGCCAGCAGTTCTCCGGGACAGACCAATCAGCCCCAGCATTTT	CASSSPGQTNQPQHF
TRBD1	TRBV7-3	-	TRBJ2-3	TGTGCCAGCAGCCTAAGACAGGGAAGCACAGATACGCAGTATTTT	CASSLRQGSTDTQYF
TRBD1	TRBV25-1	many	TRBJ2-7	TGTGCCAGCAGTGTTACAGGGGTCCGGTCGTCCTACGAGCAGTACTTC	CASSVTGVRSSYEQYF
TRBD2	TRBV27	few	TRBJ2-4	TGTGCCAGCAGTGCGGGACTAGCGGGTCCAGCCAAAAACATTCAGTACTTC	CASSAGLAGPAKNIQYF
-	TRBV12-3/TRBV12-4	once	TRBJ1-1	TGTGCCAGCAGCCCGAGGAACACTGAAGCTTTCTTT	CASSPRNTEAFF
TRBD1	TRBV5-4	once	TRBJ1-2	TGTGCCAGCAGCTTTTGGGGGACAGATGGCTACACCTTC	CASSFWGTDGYTF
-	TRBV7-8	-	TRBJ1-1	TGTGCCAGCAAGCCAAATCAGGCGAACACTGAAGCTTTCTTT	CASKPNQANTEAFF
TRBD1	TRBV18	-	TRBJ1-1	TGTGCCAGCTCACCCAGGCGGACAGGGGATGCTTTCTTT	CASSPRRTGDAFF
TRBD2	TRBV9	-	TRBJ2-6	TGTGCCAGCAGCGTAGGAGTCGGGGGGAAGGTTGCTGGGGCCAACGTCCTGACTTTC	CASSVGVGGKVAGANVLTF
TRBD1	TRBV19	once	TRBJ1-6	TGTGCCAGTAGTATACGGGACAGGGGAAGAGATTCACCCCTCCACTTT	CASSIRDRGRDSPLHF
TRBD1	TRBV27	once	TRBJ2-7	TGTGCCAGCAGCGTGGAGCGGGACAGGGTCCACGAGCAGTACTTC	CASSVERDRVHEQYF
-	TRBV4-1	-	TRBJ1-1	TGCGCCAGCAGCCACGGCGGTGAGTGGAACACTGAAGCTTTCTTT	CASSHGGEWNTEAFF
TRBD2	TRBV5-4	-	TRBJ2-7	TGTGCCAGCAGCGAGCAAGCGGGGGGGCGAAGGGCCTACGAGCAGTACTTC	CASSEQAGGRRAYEQYF
TRBD1	TRBV5-1	-	TRBJ2-5	TGCGCCAGCAGCTTGGCGGGGACAGGGCAAGAGACCCAGTACTTC	CASSLAGTGQETQYF
TRBD1	TRBV5-1	-	TRBJ1-4	TGCGCCAGCAGCCTGGGGACAGTTGCAACTAATGAAAAACTGTTTTTT	CASSLGTVATNEKLFF